This TCR beta chain came from a study of OX40 agonist ivuxolimab in advanced cancers. Profiled with immunoSEQ multiplex PCR; TCRdb holds only in-frame clones, not every one. There are roughly 74,000 clones in the sample; 80% to 85% occur only once, and more than 2% lies in the top ten. After removal of 5 bases from V and 5 bases from J, the junction contained 6 bases not matched to a gene. CDR1 is MDHEN and CDR2 is SYDVKM in the germline V gene. CDR3 length: 15 residues. This clone appeared a single time. This chain joins TRBV28 and TRBJ1-6, with 7 positions matching TRBD1. The input for sequencing was CD4+ or CD8+ T cells sorted from blood, taken in a trial of the OX40 agonist ivuxolimab. The origin of this receptor is an adult with an advanced solid tumor such as melanoma, head and neck, liver or kidney cancer. CDR3 residues: CASSPTDRDNSPLHF. The CDR3 coding sequence is TGTGCCAGCAGTCCAACCGACAGGGATAATTCACCCCTCCACTTT.